This T cell receptor (beta chain) was identified during a study of blood T cell repertoires in COVID-19. Study details: From T cells, B-cell-depleted T cells, or PBMCs came the material, which was cDNA or gDNA.

Per the germline V gene, CDR1 is MGHRA and CDR2 is YSYEKL. The V and J ends lost 1 base and 9 bases, in that order; junction bases with no gene match: 4. The CDR3 contains 15 residues. Profiling relied on immunoSEQ multiplex PCR, and the TCRdb table lists in-frame clones only, not all of them. This table holds about 200,000 clones, approximately 89% found once. Sequencing used PBMCs or T cells enriched from blood (not recorded which). The TCR comes from a woman in her 40s with acute COVID-19. The chain recombines TRBV4-1 with TRBJ1-6; TRBD1 aligns across 9 bases. The CDR3 is CASSQATGGASPLHF. The CDR3, as DNA: TGCGCCAGCAGCCAAGCCACAGGGGGCGCTTCACCCCTCCACTTT.